This T cell receptor beta chain is from a study of cytomegalovirus exposure and HLA in healthy donors. The CDR3 is 15 residues long. Germline values: CDR1 LNHDA, CDR2 SQIVND (reference sequence). Trimming stripped 5 bases from V and 3 bases from J, with 11 bases between. The PCR made use of 60 Vbeta and 13 Jbeta primers. Profiled with immunoSEQ multiplex PCR; TCRdb holds only in-frame clones, not every one. The repertoire consists of about 180,000 clones, with roughly 79% occurring once and the leading ten covering 4.9%. The clonotype comes from a young woman in good health and CMV-seropositive. The chain joins TRBV19 to TRBJ1-6, with D possibly matching TRBD1 (5 bases). The sequenced sample was PBMCs. CDR3 residues: CASSPQGNYNSPLHF. CDR3 nucleotide sequence: TGTGCCAGTAGTCCCCAGGGCAACTATAATTCACCCCTCCACTTT.